One TCR beta chain is described in this entry. The target antigen is unknown. TCRdb reprocessed the 5' RACE reads; each CDR3 protein has one entry and no DNA is given. The sample table includes about 260,000 distinct CDR3 sequences. These data belong to a study of T cells expressing NK-cell markers. Background on the study: With respect to HCMV, most of the eight sequenced donors were seropositive, and one was seronegative. Study-wide points: In a group of several donors, dominant NKG2C+ clonotypes represented roughly 1.0-7.0% of CD8+ T cells. Uncertainty persisted over the HCMV specificity of expanded NKG2C+ T cell clones.

Germline loops: CDR1 DFQATT, CDR2 SNEGSKA (reference sequence). The CDR3 extends over 12 amino acids. V gene TRBV20-1 combines with J gene TRBJ2-3; the TCRdb D gene call, TRBD1, has no DNA to confirm it. The sequencing sample was made of blood T cells: a sorted CD56 or NKG2C T cell subset, CD4+ or CD8+ T cells, or bulk PBMC T cells (not recorded which). The sequence came from a man between 18 and 35 years old in good health. The CDR3 sequence: CSASSGGYTQYF.